These 12 T cell receptor beta chains were all obtained from the same sample, sequenced in a study of blood T cell repertoires in COVID-19. Sequencing was performed with immunoSEQ multiplex PCR; in TCRdb, only in-frame clones are kept and a portion is missing. The profile shows some 300,000 clones, around 88% of them singletons. Sample: peripheral blood. The receptor set was obtained from a woman in her twenties or thirties who had recovered from COVID-19.

The chain joins TRBV7-9 to TRBJ2-2; 8 positions match TRBD1. Germline V gene data show CDR1 as SEHNR and CDR2 as FQNEAQ (reference sequence). Germline trimming cut 5 bases from V and 8 bases from J; bases unmatched to any gene: 7. The CDR3 totals 14 residues. As DNA, the CDR3 is TGTGCCAGCAGCCCCGGACAGGGAGAGGGGGAGCTGTTTTTT. Translated, it gives CASSPGQGEGELFF.

The genes are TRBV3-1 (or the pseudogene TRBV3-2) and TRBJ1-2; D may be TRBD1 (5 bases). This CDR3 comprises 14 residues. Germline values: CDR1 LGHDT, CDR2 YNNKEL (reference sequence). The V end was cut by 1 base, the J end by 7 bases, with 13 bases between. The CDR3 protein is CASSQGYGGGGYTF. The CDR3 nucleotides read TGTGCCAGCAGCCAAGGATACGGGGGTGGTGGCTACACCTTC.

This clone has only one observation. The chain links TRBV27 to TRBJ1-2; D might be TRBD1 (6 bases). Germline lookup yields CDR1 MNHEY and CDR2 SMNVEV (reference sequence). There are 16 residues in the CDR3. Trimming removed 2 bases from V and 1 base from J, with 14 bases in between. In DNA form, the CDR3 reads TGTGCCAGCAGTTTAGATAGGGACACAATTAACTATGGCTACACCTTC. Translating it yields CASSLDRDTINYGYTF.

The gene calls are TRBV29-1 and TRBJ1-2; D not resolved. The CDR3 has 12 amino acids. V dropped 5 bases and J dropped 8 bases, with 15 bases sitting between them. Germline-derived CDR1 and CDR2 are SQVTM and ANQGSEA. CDR3 residues: CSVRGFLWGYTF. The CDR3 nucleotides read TGCAGCGTTAGAGGGTTTCTCTGGGGCTACACCTTC.

This chain connects TRBV5-1 to TRBJ2-7; possibly TRBD1 for D (6 bases). In germline, CDR1 is SGHRS, CDR2 YFSETQ. This CDR3 is built from 16 residues. Trimming stripped 4 bases from V and 4 bases from J, with 21 bases between. DNA of the CDR3: TGCGCCAGCAGCATGGGAACCGGGACACCCATGTACGAGCAGTACTTC. Its translation is CASSMGTGTPMYEQYF.

The genes are TRBV3-1 (or the pseudogene TRBV3-2) and TRBJ1-1; 8 bases are shared with TRBD1. The V and J ends lost 7 bases and 1 base, in that order; junction bases with no gene match: 2. CDR1 LGHDT and CDR2 YNNKEL come from the germline V gene (reference sequence). The CDR3 is made up of 13 amino acids. CDR3 nucleotide sequence: TGTGCCAGCAACACAGGGGGGAACACTGAAGCTTTCTTT. This codes for CASNTGGNTEAFF.

In this sample, this clone turned up once. This sequence joins TRBV2 and TRBJ1-4; tentative D call: TRBD1 (5 bases). Trimming left V 1 base short and J 1 base short, with 7 bases between. The CDR3 totals 15 residues. CDR1 and CDR2 (germline): SNHLY, FYNNEI. The CDR3 sequence: CASSEEGQTNEKLFF. CDR3 sequence (DNA): TGTGCCAGCAGTGAAGAGGGGCAAACTAATGAAAAACTGTTTTTT.

V is TRBV9 and J is TRBJ2-1, with D perhaps matching TRBD2 (8 bases). The V gene lost 4 bases and the J gene lost 4 bases, with 21 bases spanning the gap. Germline V CDR1 and CDR2: SGDLS, YYNGEE. The CDR3 is 17 residues long. This CDR3 reads CASSFRGTSALYNEQFF. In DNA form, the CDR3 reads TGTGCCAGCAGCTTCAGGGGGACTAGTGCATTATACAATGAGCAGTTCTTC.

The sample holds one count of this clone. V and J are TRBV11-3 and TRBJ2-4, with 10 nucleotides matching TRBD1. Germline V lookup: CDR1 SGHNT, CDR2 YENEEA. This CDR3 has 16 amino acids. J gave up 2 bases and V 4 bases, and 5 bases lay outside the gene matches. The CDR3 DNA reads as TGTGCCAGCAGCTCTGGACAGGGGGAGTCCAAAAACATTCAGTACTTC. It yields the protein CASSSGQGESKNIQYF.

This clone was counted only a few times. This rearrangement joins TRBV15 to TRBJ2-1, with 8 bases identical to TRBD2. There are 13 residues in the CDR3. The J segment lost 9 bases and the V segment lost 11 bases, leaving 12 bases of the junction unmatched. Germline CDR1 is LNHNV and CDR2 is YYDKDF (reference sequence). The CDR3 here is CASGRGGSIEQFF. In DNA, the CDR3 is TGTGCCTCCGGCCGGGGGGGATCGATTGAGCAGTTCTTC. The full variable domain, with the rest looked up from reference TRBV15 and TRBJ2-1, is DAMVIQNPRYQVTQFGKPVTLSCSQTLNHNVMYWYQQKSSQAPKLLFHYYDKDFNNEADTPDNFQSRRPNTSFCFLDIRSPGLGDTAMYLCASGRGGSIEQFFGPGTRLTVL.

J is TRBJ1-5 and V is TRBV15, with 10 nucleotides matching TRBD1. This CDR3 has 16 residues. CDR1 and CDR2 (germline): LNHNV, YYDKDF (reference sequence). Trimming at V came to 1 base and at J to 5 bases, leaving 5 bases not matched to a gene. The CDR3 bases are TGTGCCACCAGCAGAGGCGGGGGACAGGGGTATCAGCCCCAGCATTTT. Protein sequence: CATSRGGGQGYQPQHF.

The genes are TRBV24-1 and TRBJ2-1, with TRBD2 matching over 7 bases. Germline assignment: CDR1 KGHDR and CDR2 SFDVKD. The CDR3 has 15 residues. The ends lost 0 bases at V and 5 bases at J; junction bases unmatched: 3. The CDR3 sequence is CATSDLPSGHNEQFF. Written as DNA, the CDR3 is TGTGCCACCAGTGATTTGCCTAGCGGCCACAATGAGCAGTTCTTC.